One and the same sample provided the 5 T cell receptor beta chains below, sequenced in a study of blood T cell repertoires in COVID-19 (dated by TCRdb to 2018 to 2020). Library creation used the immunoSEQ multiplex PCR assay. TCRdb provides this immuneACCESS table in a form limited to in-frame rearrangements. Some clones are lacking; in checked studies, under half of them reflect an unresolved V gene, and why the rest are absent is not known. The sample table shows 230,000 or so clones, and about 85% are seen once. The ten largest account for 5% to 8% of the sample. The sample was PBMCs or T cells enriched from blood (not recorded which). The receptors were sampled from a woman between 50 and 59 years old who had been exposed to COVID-19.

The V gene is TRBV5-1, the J gene TRBJ2-5; 9 positions agree with TRBD2. There are 15 residues in the CDR3. V dropped 3 bases and J dropped 5; count of bases not matched to a gene: 8. From germline, CDR1 is SGHRS and CDR2 YFSETQ. Here the CDR3 DNA reads TGCGCCAGCAGCTACACCGGGACTAGCTACGAGACCCAGTACTTC. Residues: CASSYTGTSYETQYF. The full variable domain, with the rest looked up from reference TRBV5-1 and TRBJ2-5, is KAGVTQTPRYLIKTRGQQVTLSCSPISGHRSVSWYQQTPGQGLQFLFEYFSETQRNKGNFPGRFSGRQFSNSRSEMNVSTLELGDSALYLCASSYTGTSYETQYFGPGTRLLVL.

This chain joins TRBV2 and TRBJ2-2; 7 nucleotides line up with TRBD1. J was trimmed by 2 bases and V by 6 bases; bases with no gene match: 3. The CDR3 is 14 amino acids. Germline loops: CDR1 SNHLY, CDR2 FYNNEI. The CDR3, as DNA: TGTGCCAGCAGGGGACAGCCTAACACCGGGGAGCTGTTTTTT. Protein sequence: CASRGQPNTGELFF.

The J gene is TRBJ1-2, the V gene TRBV6-5; D gene unclear. Trimming removed 8 bases from V and 5 bases from J, with 18 bases in between. Germline V CDR1 and CDR2: MNHEY, SVGAGI. The CDR3 consists of 14 residues. The CDR3 region has the DNA TGTGCCAGCTCGCCGGGGTCCTTGCGGTATGGCTACACCTTC. Protein sequence: CASSPGSLRYGYTF.

The chain has TRBV7-2 and TRBJ1-1; no clear D gene. The germline V and J ends were trimmed by 2 bases and 6 bases, with 10 bases remaining between them. Germline CDR1 is SGHTA and CDR2 is FQGNSA. The CDR3 sequence is 13 residues long. The CDR3 region has the DNA TGTGCCAGCAGCTTATACGGGGTACCTGAAGCTTTCTTT. Translating gives CASSLYGVPEAFF.

The chain combines TRBV5-4 with TRBJ2-1, with 7 bases lining up with TRBD2. In germline, CDR1 is SGHNT, CDR2 YYREEE (reference sequence). This CDR3 comprises 17 residues. Germline trimming cut 0 bases from V and 4 bases from J; bases unmatched to any gene: 10. CDR3 region: CASSLGRSGTIYNEQFF. DNA of the CDR3: TGTGCCAGCAGCTTGGGACGGTCAGGGACTATATACAATGAGCAGTTCTTC.